A selection of T cell receptor beta chains follows, all from one sample in a study of STAT3 mutations in large granular lymphocyte leukemia. Generated by immunoSEQ multiplex PCR, the TCRdb table keeps only in-frame clones and is missing some. The data show tens of thousands of clones, around nine tenths seen once. Sequenced sample: PBMCs. The source is a human donor with T large granular lymphocyte leukemia. Some clones in this sample may be carry-over from other donors' samples. Each CDR3 is given with its conserved first and last residue. The D gene is left open where the match is weak. Not every row has a clone size; where given, it reads once, few, many or a size class.

CDR3 protein	CDR3 DNA	V gene	J gene	clone size	D gene
CASTAGAGRGYTF	TGTGCCAGTACCGCCGGGGCCGGTCGTGGCTACACCTTC	TRBV19	TRBJ1-2	.	.
CASSGGQGVRETQYF	TGCGCCAGCAGCGGGGGACAGGGAGTTCGGGAGACCCAGTACTTC	TRBV5-1	TRBJ2-5	.	TRBD1
CAISGLAAQETQYF	TGTGCCATCAGTGGTCTAGCGGCCCAAGAGACCCAGTACTTC	TRBV10-3	TRBJ2-5	.	TRBD2
CASSVPSGASTDTQYF	TGTGCCAGCAGCGTACCTAGCGGGGCGAGCACAGATACGCAGTATTTT	TRBV9	TRBJ2-3	once	TRBD2
CASSLSPVREQYF	TGTGCCAGCAGCCTTTCCCCAGTGAGGGAGCAGTACTTC	TRBV14	TRBJ2-7	.	.
CASSVHTGLQGGYTF	TGTGCCAGCAGTGTTCATACCGGGCTCCAAGGGGGCTACACCTTC	TRBV6-1	TRBJ1-2	.	.
CACEDSSFHEQYF	TGTGCCTGCGAAGACAGTTCTTTCCACGAGCAGTACTTC	TRBV30	TRBJ2-7	.	.
CSVESSGRRGGYTF	TGCAGCGTTGAATCCTCCGGGCGGCGGGGTGGCTACACCTTC	TRBV29-1	TRBJ1-2	.	.
CATHRDAGSNTGELFF	TGTGCCACACACCGGGACGCCGGATCGAACACCGGGGAGCTGTTTTTT	TRBV7-2	TRBJ2-2	once	.
CASHVAGPGEQFF	TGTGCCAGCCATGTTGCGGGCCCTGGTGAGCAGTTCTTC	TRBV5-4	TRBJ2-1	once	.
CASSVGVRETQYF	TGTGCCAGCAGTGTTGGCGTCCGGGAGACCCAGTACTTC	TRBV6-1	TRBJ2-5	.	.
CASSLLGQGFRGQFF	TGTGCCAGCAGTTTACTGGGACAGGGGTTTCGTGGGCAGTTCTTC	TRBV27	TRBJ2-1	.	TRBD1
CASASGGGIYNEQFF	TGTGCCAGCGCGAGCGGGGGGGGGATCTACAATGAGCAGTTCTTC	TRBV5-6	TRBJ2-1	.	TRBD2
CAWREGLGALHF	TGTGCCTGGAGGGAAGGTCTCGGGGCCCTCCACTTT	TRBV30	TRBJ1-6	.	.
CASRSGLSGTSGVDTGELFF	TGTGCAAGTCGCTCCGGACTGTCCGGGACTAGCGGGGTTGATACCGGGGAGCTGTTTTTT	TRBV12-2	TRBJ2-2	once	.
CASSVASQETQYF	TGTGCCAGCAGCGTAGCCTCTCAAGAGACCCAGTACTTC	TRBV9	TRBJ2-5	once	.
CASAGTSVFSLAKNIQYF	TGTGCCAGTGCCGGGACTAGCGTATTTTCACTAGCCAAAAACATTCAGTACTTC	TRBV19	TRBJ2-4	.	TRBD2
CASARSGSNQPQHF	TGTGCCAGTGCCCGATCCGGGTCCAATCAGCCCCAGCATTTT	TRBV19	TRBJ1-5	.	.
CASSPTGGRTEAFF	TGTGCCAGCAGCCCGACAGGGGGTAGAACTGAAGCTTTCTTT	TRBV6-1	TRBJ1-1	few	TRBD1
CASSLVRKVMGAFF	TGTGCCAGCAGTTTGGTCAGGAAGGTGATGGGAGCTTTCTTT	TRBV28	TRBJ1-1	.	.
CSVENRNGYGYTF	TGCAGCGTTGAAAATAGGAACGGATATGGCTACACCTTC	TRBV29-1	TRBJ1-2	.	.
CASSVDRAYGYTF	TGTGCCAGTAGTGTGGACAGGGCCTATGGCTACACCTTC	TRBV19	TRBJ1-2	.	TRBD1
CASGPRLTEAFF	TGTGCCAGCGGCCCCCGGCTCACTGAAGCTTTCTTT	TRBV28	TRBJ1-1	.	.
CASSAGMGGRGRGAFF	TGTGCCAGCAGCGCAGGAATGGGAGGAAGGGGCAGGGGAGCTTTCTTT	TRBV5-6	TRBJ1-1	.	.
CASSRGQNYEQYF	TGTGCCAGCTCACGAGGACAGAACTACGAGCAGTACTTC	TRBV18	TRBJ2-7	.	.
CASSQDELNQPQHF	TGTGCCAGCAGCCAAGATGAATTAAATCAGCCCCAGCATTTT	TRBV5-4	TRBJ1-5	.	.
CASSLTGQGNTEAFF	TGTGCCAGCTCACTAACGGGACAGGGAAACACTGAAGCTTTCTTT	TRBV18	TRBJ1-1	.	TRBD1
CASSEGGQNSNQPQHF	TGTGCCAGCAGTGAGGGGGGACAGAATAGCAATCAGCCCCAGCATTTT	TRBV2	TRBJ1-5	.	TRBD1
CASSPFGQTHTEAFF	TGTGCCAGCTCACCTTTCGGACAGACACACACTGAAGCTTTCTTT	TRBV18	TRBJ1-1	.	.
CASSQDPQRGPYNEQFF	TGCGCCAGCAGCCAAGATCCCCAGCGGGGGCCCTACAATGAGCAGTTCTTC	TRBV4-3	TRBJ2-1	.	TRBD2
CAWNPVEAGDSYNEQFF	TGTGCCTGGAACCCCGTGGAAGCGGGGGACTCCTACAATGAGCAGTTCTTC	TRBV30	TRBJ2-1	.	TRBD2
CASSPHPQETQYF	TGTGCCAGCTCACCACACCCGCAAGAGACCCAGTACTTC	TRBV18	TRBJ2-5	.	.